The T cell receptor beta chain described here comes from a study of blood T cell repertoires in COVID-19. Trimming took 3 bases from V and 2 from J, leaving 7 bases between them. This CDR3 region has 13 residues. Comment on this clone: The same CDR3 also results from other DNA sequences found in this sample.

Original analysis: Estimates of nucleated cell counts were drawn from the amplification of reference gene primers. Measured with immunoSEQ multiplex PCR; TCRdb has only the in-frame clones, and not every one. The DNA gave D and trimming, while V, J and clone size come from that table. There are more than 85,000 clones in the sample; over 70% occur only once, and around 6.7% lies in the top ten. Material for sequencing was peripheral blood. The chain employs TRBV12-3 or TRBV12-4 and TRBJ1-1; no reliable D call. The receptor was derived from a woman aged 50 to 60 with acute or convalescent COVID-19. For the CDR3, the DNA is TGTGCCAGCAGTTTTGGCAGAAACACTGAAGCTTTCTTT. Amino acid sequence: CASSFGRNTEAFF.